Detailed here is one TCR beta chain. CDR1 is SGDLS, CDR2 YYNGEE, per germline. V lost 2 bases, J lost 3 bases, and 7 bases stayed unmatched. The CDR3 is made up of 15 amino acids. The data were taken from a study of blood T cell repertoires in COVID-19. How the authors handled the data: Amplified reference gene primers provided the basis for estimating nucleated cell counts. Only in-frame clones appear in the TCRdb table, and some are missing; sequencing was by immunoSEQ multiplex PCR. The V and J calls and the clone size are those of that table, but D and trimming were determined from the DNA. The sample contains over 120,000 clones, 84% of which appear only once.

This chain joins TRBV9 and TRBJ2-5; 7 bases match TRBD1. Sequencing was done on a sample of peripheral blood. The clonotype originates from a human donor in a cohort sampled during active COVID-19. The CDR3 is CASSVSTGKKETQYF. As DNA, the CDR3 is TGTGCCAGCAGCGTCTCGACAGGGAAGAAAGAGACCCAGTACTTC.